These T cell receptor beta chains were read from a single sample in a study of blood T cell repertoires in COVID-19. Repertoires were generated with immunoSEQ multiplex PCR, while TCRdb's copy carries only in-frame clones and drops some. Of 280,000 or so clones listed, approximately 89% are singletons. Specimen: PBMCs or T cells enriched from blood (not recorded which). The receptors stem from a woman aged 45-65 years who had been exposed to COVID-19. Each CDR3 is given without its conserved first and last residue. Each record gives: J gene, V gene, clone size, CDR3 protein. Clone size is not always given. Where it is, it says once, few, many or a class for expanded clones.

TRBJ2-7	TRBV11-3	NA	ASSGRDKTYEQY
TRBJ2-7	TRBV18	NA	ASSRGVGGAYEQY
TRBJ2-7	TRBV6-5	NA	ASRWDRASSYEQY
TRBJ1-1	TRBV29-1	NA	SVGDRGPGANTEAF
TRBJ1-5	TRBV18	once	ASSLDRNSNQPQH
TRBJ1-2	TRBV3-1/TRBV3-2	NA	ASSQTGNYGYT
TRBJ1-1	TRBV6-5	NA	ASRDRGMNTEAF
TRBJ1-1	TRBV4-2	NA	ASSQMERSTEAF
TRBJ1-6	TRBV7-9	NA	ASSPSGGNSPLH
TRBJ2-6	TRBV18	NA	ASSPFAGVGTSGANVLT
TRBJ2-6	TRBV30	NA	AWRAASQSGANVLT
TRBJ2-7	TRBV12-3/TRBV12-4	NA	ASSPGTYEQY
TRBJ2-7	TRBV18	NA	ASSPQQGAIIYEQY
TRBJ1-2	TRBV16	NA	ASSQRTGGNGYT
TRBJ2-2	TRBV24-1	NA	ATEGPNTGELF
TRBJ2-2	TRBV4-2	NA	ASSQDQGNTGELF
TRBJ1-5	TRBV30	NA	AWSQGSNQPQH
TRBJ2-5	TRBV2	NA	ASRRDRLYETQY
TRBJ2-7	TRBV6-5	NA	ASSLGTASYEQY
TRBJ2-5	TRBV6-5	NA	ASRPRTGTKETQY
TRBJ1-4	TRBV4-1	once	ASRNGGSNEKLF
TRBJ1-6	TRBV21-1	NA	ASSLRGFSYNSPLH
TRBJ2-7	TRBV29-1	NA	SAAGTGGFEQY
TRBJ2-4	TRBV13	NA	ASSPSGGAKNIQY
TRBJ2-2	TRBV5-6	NA	ASSRTSQADGELF
TRBJ2-4	TRBV7-9	NA	ASSLGSSGQENLFGIQY
TRBJ2-7	TRBV7-6	NA	ASSLDTGGYEQY
TRBJ1-5	TRBV19	NA	ASSIGPGWGNQPQH
TRBJ2-3	TRBV6-4	NA	ASSIERGDTQY
TRBJ2-6	TRBV25-1	NA	ASNNEAGGSGANVLT
TRBJ2-4	TRBV28	NA	ASSFWDRWGIRAKNIQY
TRBJ2-1	TRBV13	NA	ASSQGTNSNEQF
TRBJ2-3	TRBV9	NA	ASSREQGAGSDTQY
TRBJ2-7	TRBV7-2	NA	ASSLGRAGEQY
TRBJ2-3	TRBV5-4	NA	ASSLPSSRPTDTQY
TRBJ2-5	TRBV2	NA	ATTPLARETQY
TRBJ1-5	TRBV3-1/TRBV3-2	NA	ASSQDQGGNQPQH
TRBJ2-7	TRBV11-2	NA	ASSLSETSGAYEQY
TRBJ1-4	TRBV4-1	NA	ASCSTGPNEKLF
TRBJ1-3	TRBV9	once	ADDRFRRYSGNTIY
TRBJ1-2	TRBV10-3	few	AISGGRNPNYGYT
TRBJ1-1	TRBV28	few	ASSLDEAF
TRBJ2-3	TRBV5-6	NA	ASSFLSGDTQY